This T cell receptor (beta chain) emerged from a study of liver allograft versus peripheral blood T cells. Study-level information: Graft-liver T cell receptor repertoires were compared against recipient peripheral blood repertoires. General study points: Intra-allograft T cell receptor repertoires in the liver reportedly differed from peripheral blood repertoires.

MiXCR, applied by TCRdb to the reads, yields one record per CDR3 protein. The table records approximately 1,300 distinct CDR3 sequences, 10% to 15% of them present only once. Between the trimmed V and J ends, which lost 7 bases and 10 bases, there was a span of 14 bases. The CDR3 spans 13 residues. This clonotype is categorized as medium-sized (0.01 to 0.1%). Its antigen is undetermined. The gene calls are TRBV12-3 or TRBV12-4 and TRBJ1-6; the D gene is possibly TRBD1 (6 bases). The sequence was collected from a human patient who had a liver transplant. Part of the T cells may come from the graft donor. CDR3 region: CASNGNRVSPLHF. The CDR3 DNA is TGTGCCAGCAACGGTAACAGGGTATCACCCCTCCACTTT.